A selection of T cell receptor beta chains follows, all from one sample in a study of cytomegalovirus exposure and HLA in healthy donors. This table comes from immunoSEQ multiplex PCR, and its TCRdb copy is limited to in-frame clones, with some not included. Among 150,000 to 200,000 clones listed, 72% were seen once. The specimen sequenced was PBMCs. The receptors stem from a human donor in good health. Each CDR3 is given with its conserved first and last residue. Each record gives: clone size, V gene, D gene, J gene, CDR3 protein. A D gene is named only where the DNA matches it firmly. Where a row states a size, it is once, few, many or the class of an expanded clone; other rows omit it.

size: .
V: TRBV27
D: .
J: TRBJ1-6
CDR3: CASRSLSTYNSPLHF

size: .
V: TRBV28
D: .
J: TRBJ1-1
CDR3: CASSSLLRGHLNTEAFF

size: .
V: TRBV16
D: .
J: TRBJ2-3
CDR3: CASSLTKGTDTQYF

size: .
V: TRBV30
D: TRBD2
J: TRBJ2-1
CDR3: CAWNRGGARNEQFF

size: few
V: TRBV7-3
D: .
J: TRBJ2-5
CDR3: CASSLLGRETQYF

size: .
V: TRBV5-6
D: TRBD1
J: TRBJ1-2
CDR3: CASSPGQLYGYTF

size: .
V: TRBV9
D: .
J: TRBJ1-4
CDR3: CASSPLRGLSGSNEKLFF

size: few
V: TRBV4-1
D: .
J: TRBJ1-1
CDR3: CASSQAVNTEAFF

size: .
V: TRBV30
D: .
J: TRBJ2-7
CDR3: CAWSVRISSLTYEQYF

size: .
V: TRBV5-1
D: TRBD2
J: TRBJ2-7
CDR3: CASSPRLAGSEQYF

size: .
V: TRBV9
D: .
J: TRBJ2-1
CDR3: CASSTLAASSYNEQFF

size: .
V: TRBV2
D: .
J: TRBJ1-5
CDR3: CASSPQGRQPQHF

size: few
V: TRBV6-5
D: TRBD1
J: TRBJ1-6
CDR3: CASRRQGARSPLHF

size: .
V: TRBV30
D: .
J: TRBJ2-7
CDR3: CAWSGQGDEQYF

size: few
V: TRBV5-4
D: TRBD2
J: TRBJ2-3
CDR3: CASNRGVSTDTQYF

size: .
V: TRBV7-2
D: .
J: TRBJ2-5
CDR3: CASSLDSGSGQETQYF

size: few
V: TRBV2
D: TRBD1
J: TRBJ1-4
CDR3: CASSEIATGQPNEKLFF

size: .
V: TRBV13
D: TRBD1
J: TRBJ2-2
CDR3: CASSPRQGRGTGELFF

size: few
V: TRBV4-1
D: TRBD1
J: TRBJ1-1
CDR3: CASSQDRRTGWNTEAFF

size: .
V: TRBV5-6
D: .
J: TRBJ2-3
CDR3: CASSLGLDEDTQYF

size: .
V: TRBV5-1
D: .
J: TRBJ1-4
CDR3: CASSFSGDPRTNEKLFF

size: .
V: TRBV7-9
D: .
J: TRBJ1-1
CDR3: CASRYPTGKNTEAFF

size: .
V: TRBV4-1
D: .
J: TRBJ2-1
CDR3: CASQRTQNSYNEQFF

size: .
V: TRBV2
D: TRBD1
J: TRBJ2-5
CDR3: CASLGTERTKTQYF

size: .
V: TRBV5-6
D: TRBD2
J: TRBJ2-5
CDR3: CASSSRLAGAQETQYF

size: .
V: TRBV19
D: .
J: TRBJ2-7
CDR3: CASSMGQNYEQYF

size: once
V: TRBV2
D: .
J: TRBJ2-7
CDR3: CASSDGGTAYEQYF